This T cell receptor (beta chain) originates from a study of human T cells and chemical hapten exposure. The CDR3 consists of 13 residues. The V and J ends lost 7 bases and 4 bases respectively, with 10 bases between them. Germline CDR1 and CDR2: SNHLY and FYNNEI. Each cDNA molecule in the library carried unique molecular identifiers. MiXCR, applied by TCRdb to the RACE reads, yields one record per CDR3 protein. The repertoire holds 95,000 to 100,000 distinct CDR3 sequences, 12% seen once, with roughly 2.1% in the top ten. Time point in this sample: patch test 1, 2 weeks after DPC sensitization. As for treatment: therapeutic diphenylcyclopropenone sensitization with weekly scalp DPC. The donor pool consisted of alopecia patients aged 18 to 70 years, considered suitable for DPC.

This TCR came from a woman between 40 and 55 years old with alopecia areata. Some clones in this sample may be carry-over from other donors' samples. The V and J genes are TRBV2 and TRBJ2-2; D is perhaps TRBD1 (6 bases). The specimen comprised whole blood, sampled in connection with sensitization to the hapten diphenylcyclopropenone (DPC). The CDR3 protein is CASNPGVTGELFF. The CDR3 DNA follows: TGTGCCAGCAACCCAGGGGTCACCGGGGAGCTGTTTTTT.